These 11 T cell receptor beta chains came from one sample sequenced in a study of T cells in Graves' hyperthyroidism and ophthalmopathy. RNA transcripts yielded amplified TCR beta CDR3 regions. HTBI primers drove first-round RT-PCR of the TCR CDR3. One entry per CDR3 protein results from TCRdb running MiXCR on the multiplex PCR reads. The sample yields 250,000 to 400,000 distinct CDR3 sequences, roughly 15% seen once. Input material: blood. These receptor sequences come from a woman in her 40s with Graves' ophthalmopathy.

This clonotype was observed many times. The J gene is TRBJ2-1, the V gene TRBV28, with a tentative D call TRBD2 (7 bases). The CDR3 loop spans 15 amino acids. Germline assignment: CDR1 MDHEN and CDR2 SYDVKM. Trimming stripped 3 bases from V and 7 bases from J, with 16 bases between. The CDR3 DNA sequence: TGTGCCAGCAGTTTTGGGGGGGGGCGCTTAAATGAGCAGTTCTTC. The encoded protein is CASSFGGGRLNEQFF.

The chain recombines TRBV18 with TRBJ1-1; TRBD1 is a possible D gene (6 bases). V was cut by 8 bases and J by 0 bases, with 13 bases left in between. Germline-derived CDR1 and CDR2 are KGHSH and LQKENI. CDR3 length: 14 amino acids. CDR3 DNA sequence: TGTGCCAGCCTGATGGGGGCGATGAACACTGAAGCTTTCTTT. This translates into CASLMGAMNTEAFF. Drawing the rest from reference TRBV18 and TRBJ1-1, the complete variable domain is NAGVMQNPRHLVRRRGQEARLRCSPMKGHSHVYWYRQLPEEGLKFMVYLQKENIIDESGMPKERFSAEFPKEGPSILRIQQVVRGDSAAYFCASLMGAMNTEAFFGQGTRLTVV.

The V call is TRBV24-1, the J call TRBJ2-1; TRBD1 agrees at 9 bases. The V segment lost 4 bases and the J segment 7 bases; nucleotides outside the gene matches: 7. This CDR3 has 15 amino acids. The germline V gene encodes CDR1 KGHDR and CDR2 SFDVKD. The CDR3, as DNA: TGTGCCACCAGTGACGCGGGACAGGGTGGTAATGAGCAGTTCTTC. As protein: CATSDAGQGGNEQFF.

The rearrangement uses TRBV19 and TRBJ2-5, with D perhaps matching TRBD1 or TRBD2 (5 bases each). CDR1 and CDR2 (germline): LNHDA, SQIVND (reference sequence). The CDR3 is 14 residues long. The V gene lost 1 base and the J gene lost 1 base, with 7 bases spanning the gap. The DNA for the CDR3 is TGTGCCAGTAGTATAGCGGGGCTCCAAGAGACCCAGTACTTC. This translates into CASSIAGLQETQYF.

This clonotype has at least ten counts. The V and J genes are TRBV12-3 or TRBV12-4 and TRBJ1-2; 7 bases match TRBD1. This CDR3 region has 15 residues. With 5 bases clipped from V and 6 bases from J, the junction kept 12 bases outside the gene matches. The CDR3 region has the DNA TGTGCCAGCAGTCCCCGTCGACAGGGTGGAAATGGCTACACCTTC. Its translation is CASSPRRQGGNGYTF.

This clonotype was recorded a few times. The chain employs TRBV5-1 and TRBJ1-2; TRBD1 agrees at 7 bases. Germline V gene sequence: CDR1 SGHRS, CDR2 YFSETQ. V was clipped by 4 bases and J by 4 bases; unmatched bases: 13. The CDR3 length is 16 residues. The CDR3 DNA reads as TGCGCCAGCAGCCCCGCCACAGGGGCCTCTGGCTATGGCTACACCTTC. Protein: CASSPATGASGYGYTF.

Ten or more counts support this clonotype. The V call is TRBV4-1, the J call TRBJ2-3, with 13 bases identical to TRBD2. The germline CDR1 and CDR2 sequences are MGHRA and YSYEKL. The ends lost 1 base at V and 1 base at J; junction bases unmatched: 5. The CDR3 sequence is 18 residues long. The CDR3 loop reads CASSQVLAGGPGTDTQYF. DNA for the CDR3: TGCGCCAGCAGCCAAGTACTAGCGGGGGGGCCGGGCACAGATACGCAGTATTTT.

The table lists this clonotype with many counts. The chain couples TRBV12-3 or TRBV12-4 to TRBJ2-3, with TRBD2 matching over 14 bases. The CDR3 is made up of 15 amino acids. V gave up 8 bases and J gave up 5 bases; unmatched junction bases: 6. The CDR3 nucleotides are TGTGCCAGCCTAAGACTAGCGGGAGGGTTAGATACGCAGTATTTT. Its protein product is CASLRLAGGLDTQYF.

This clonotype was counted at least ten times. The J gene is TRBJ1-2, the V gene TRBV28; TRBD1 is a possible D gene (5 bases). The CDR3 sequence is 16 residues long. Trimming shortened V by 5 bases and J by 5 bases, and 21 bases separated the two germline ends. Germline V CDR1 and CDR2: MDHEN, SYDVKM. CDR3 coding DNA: TGTGCCAGCAGTCCCCGCCTGGGCAGGGACCAGTATGGCTACACCTTC. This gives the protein CASSPRLGRDQYGYTF.

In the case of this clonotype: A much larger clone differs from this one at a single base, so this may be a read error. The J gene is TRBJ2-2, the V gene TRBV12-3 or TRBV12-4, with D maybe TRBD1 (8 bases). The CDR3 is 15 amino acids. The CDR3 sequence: CASSLATGGAGELSF. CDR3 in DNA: TGTGCCAGCAGTTTAGCTACAGGGGGGGCCGGGGAGCTGTCTTTT.

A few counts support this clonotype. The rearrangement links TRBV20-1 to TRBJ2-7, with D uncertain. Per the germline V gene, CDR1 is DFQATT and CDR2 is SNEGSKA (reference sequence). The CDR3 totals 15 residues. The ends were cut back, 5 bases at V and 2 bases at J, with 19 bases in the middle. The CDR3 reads CSARAGEAAAYEQYF. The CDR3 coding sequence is TGCAGTGCTCGGGCCGGAGAGGCGGCGGCCTACGAGCAGTACTTC.